This entry describes one T cell receptor beta chain. A read error is likely, as this CDR3 ends without the conserved phenylalanine or tryptophan. The DNA is left out, because the CDR3 cannot be placed on it with certainty; the CDR3 is given as TCRdb lists it. The sample comes from a study of blood T cells in healthy people across ages. The authors ran a second PCR of roughly 6 to 12 cycles using a sample-barcoded 5' primer and a J-beta primer mix. TCRdb reprocessed the 5' RACE reads via MiXCR and lists one record per CDR3 protein. This sample yields 890,000 or so distinct CDR3 sequences, of which approximately 65% are seen a single time; about 27% belongs to the top ten. Including both end residues, the CDR3 is 14 amino acids long. Germline loops: CDR1 SGHTA, CDR2 FQGTGA.

The sequenced sample was blood. The rearrangement uses TRBV7-3 and TRBJ2-1; the table's D gene call, TRBD2, was not cross checked with the DNA. The clonotype originates from a man aged 25 to 40 in good health. The CDR3 loop reads CASSSRGGENEQFI.